Listed below are T cell receptor beta chains from one sample, sequenced in a study of blood T cell repertoires in COVID-19. Measured with immunoSEQ multiplex PCR; TCRdb has only the in-frame clones, and not every one. The data contain about 89,000 clones, about 80% of them seen just once; the ten biggest clones take up less than 60%. The sequenced sample was peripheral blood. The receptors originated from a human donor in a cohort sampled during active COVID-19. CDR3s include the opening cysteine and the closing phenylalanine or tryptophan. D genes are given only for firm matches. Size is omitted from some rows. Given values are once, few, many or a class for expanded clones.

V gene: TRBV11-2; J gene: TRBJ2-2; D gene: .; clone size: .; CDR3 protein: CASSPPGSQNTGELFF; CDR3 DNA: TGTGCCAGCAGCCCCCCGGGGAGCCAAAACACCGGGGAGCTGTTTTTT
V gene: TRBV28; J gene: TRBJ1-6; D gene: TRBD1; clone size: .; CDR3 protein: CASIGGDRYNSPLHF; CDR3 DNA: TGTGCAAGCATAGGGGGCGATAGGTATAATTCACCCCTCCACTTT
V gene: TRBV4-2; J gene: TRBJ2-2; D gene: .; clone size: many; CDR3 protein: CASSSGQSTGELFF; CDR3 DNA: TGTGCCAGCAGTAGTGGACAGAGCACCGGGGAGCTGTTTTTT
V gene: TRBV5-1; J gene: TRBJ2-5; D gene: .; clone size: .; CDR3 protein: CASSLVPLQETQYF; CDR3 DNA: TGCGCCAGCAGCTTGGTCCCCCTCCAAGAGACCCAGTACTTC
V gene: TRBV19; J gene: TRBJ2-4; D gene: .; clone size: few; CDR3 protein: CASSSGQRSKNIQYF; CDR3 DNA: TGTGCCAGTAGTTCAGGACAGCGGAGTAAAAACATTCAGTACTTC
V gene: TRBV24-1; J gene: TRBJ2-2; D gene: TRBD1; clone size: .; CDR3 protein: CATSDEPGQGRTGELFF; CDR3 DNA: TGTGCCACCAGTGATGAACCGGGACAGGGGCGGACCGGGGAGCTGTTTTTT
V gene: TRBV2; J gene: TRBJ2-1; D gene: .; clone size: .; CDR3 protein: CASSESSGSYNEQFF; CDR3 DNA: TGTGCCAGCAGTGAATCCAGCGGCTCCTACAATGAGCAGTTCTTC
V gene: TRBV6-1; J gene: TRBJ1-6; D gene: TRBD1; clone size: .; CDR3 protein: CASSENRGTGNSPLHF; CDR3 DNA: TGTGCCAGCAGTGAGAACAGGGGGACGGGTAATTCACCCCTCCACTTT
V gene: TRBV28; J gene: TRBJ1-3; D gene: .; clone size: .; CDR3 protein: CASSLFGGGSGNTIYF; CDR3 DNA: TGTGCCAGCAGTTTATTCGGGGGAGGATCTGGAAACACCATATATTTT
V gene: TRBV5-1; J gene: TRBJ1-1; D gene: .; clone size: .; CDR3 protein: CASSVTVNTEAFF; CDR3 DNA: TGCGCCAGCAGCGTGACAGTTAACACTGAAGCTTTCTTT
V gene: TRBV4-3; J gene: TRBJ1-6; D gene: .; clone size: .; CDR3 protein: CASSQDLSSSPLHF; CDR3 DNA: TGCGCCAGCAGCCAAGATCTCTCGAGCTCACCCCTCCACTTT
V gene: TRBV2; J gene: TRBJ1-1; D gene: .; clone size: .; CDR3 protein: CASIPGVGTETFF; CDR3 DNA: TGTGCCAGCATCCCCGGAGTCGGGACTGAGACTTTCTTT
V gene: TRBV30; J gene: TRBJ2-1; D gene: TRBD2; clone size: once; CDR3 protein: CAWAKMSSGRAANEQFF; CDR3 DNA: TGTGCCTGGGCAAAAATGTCTAGCGGGAGGGCCGCCAATGAGCAGTTCTTC
V gene: TRBV7-8; J gene: TRBJ2-1; D gene: .; clone size: .; CDR3 protein: CASSLLGGTFYNEQFF; CDR3 DNA: TGTGCCAGCAGCCTCCTTGGCGGGACCTTCTACAATGAGCAGTTCTTC
V gene: TRBV9; J gene: TRBJ2-2; D gene: TRBD2; clone size: .; CDR3 protein: CASSVAISGTGELFF; CDR3 DNA: TGTGCCAGCAGCGTAGCCATTAGCGGGACCGGGGAGCTGTTTTTT
V gene: TRBV20-1; J gene: TRBJ1-4; D gene: .; clone size: .; CDR3 protein: CSASMAPNEKLFF; CDR3 DNA: TGCAGTGCTAGTATGGCTCCTAATGAAAAACTGTTTTTT
V gene: TRBV29-1; J gene: TRBJ2-2; D gene: .; clone size: .; CDR3 protein: CSVLAERFTGELFF; CDR3 DNA: TGCAGCGTTTTAGCGGAAAGGTTCACCGGGGAGCTGTTTTTT
V gene: TRBV18; J gene: TRBJ1-1; D gene: TRBD1; clone size: .; CDR3 protein: CASSPTDRANTEAFF; CDR3 DNA: TGTGCCAGCTCACCCACGGACAGGGCGAACACTGAAGCTTTCTTT
V gene: TRBV19; J gene: TRBJ2-4; D gene: .; clone size: .; CDR3 protein: CASSMTPGDKNIQYF; CDR3 DNA: TGTGCCAGTAGTATGACCCCAGGGGACAAAAACATTCAGTACTTC
V gene: TRBV18; J gene: TRBJ2-5; D gene: .; clone size: .; CDR3 protein: CASSPGSQETQYF; CDR3 DNA: TGTGCCAGCTCACCCGGGTCACAAGAGACCCAGTACTTC
V gene: TRBV2; J gene: TRBJ2-7; D gene: TRBD2; clone size: .; CDR3 protein: CASQAIPAGAYEQYF; CDR3 DNA: TGTGCCAGCCAGGCCATCCCCGCGGGAGCCTACGAGCAGTACTTC
V gene: TRBV27; J gene: TRBJ1-3; D gene: TRBD1; clone size: .; CDR3 protein: CASSPTGGSGNTIYF; CDR3 DNA: TGTGCCAGCAGTCCGACAGGGGGCTCTGGAAACACCATATATTTT
V gene: TRBV3-1/TRBV3-2; J gene: TRBJ2-3; D gene: TRBD2; clone size: .; CDR3 protein: CASSTPRTSGRAADTQYF; CDR3 DNA: TGTGCCAGCAGCACCCCCCGGACTAGCGGGAGGGCGGCGGATACGCAGTATTTT
V gene: TRBV5-8; J gene: TRBJ2-1; D gene: TRBD2; clone size: .; CDR3 protein: CASSRGLALANEQFF; CDR3 DNA: TGTGCCAGCAGCCGGGGACTAGCCCTGGCCAATGAGCAGTTCTTC
V gene: TRBV28; J gene: TRBJ2-1; D gene: .; clone size: .; CDR3 protein: CASLGGASSYNEQFF; CDR3 DNA: TGTGCCAGCTTGGGCGGGGCTAGCTCCTACAATGAGCAGTTCTTC
V gene: TRBV2; J gene: TRBJ1-2; D gene: .; clone size: .; CDR3 protein: CASLVGGASAGYTF; CDR3 DNA: TGTGCCAGCTTGGTAGGGGGTGCCTCGGCTGGCTACACCTTC
V gene: TRBV28; J gene: TRBJ1-2; D gene: TRBD1; clone size: .; CDR3 protein: CASSGTGGDGYTF; CDR3 DNA: TGTGCCAGCAGTGGGACAGGGGGCGATGGCTACACCTTC
V gene: TRBV7-2; J gene: TRBJ2-7; D gene: TRBD2; clone size: .; CDR3 protein: CATRTWTSGSEQYF; CDR3 DNA: TGTGCCACCAGGACATGGACTAGCGGGAGTGAGCAGTACTTC
V gene: TRBV3-1/TRBV3-2; J gene: TRBJ2-3; D gene: TRBD1; clone size: .; CDR3 protein: CASSHRDRGWSDTQYF; CDR3 DNA: TGTGCCAGCAGCCACCGGGACAGGGGGTGGTCGGATACGCAGTATTTT
V gene: TRBV5-1; J gene: TRBJ2-2; D gene: TRBD2; clone size: .; CDR3 protein: CASSGGANTGELFF; CDR3 DNA: TGCGCCAGCAGCGGGGGGGCGAACACCGGGGAGCTGTTTTTT
V gene: TRBV9; J gene: TRBJ2-5; D gene: .; clone size: .; CDR3 protein: CASSVGVSGRETQYF; CDR3 DNA: TGTGCCAGCAGCGTAGGGGTGTCAGGGCGTGAGACCCAGTACTTC
V gene: TRBV7-2; J gene: TRBJ2-3; D gene: .; clone size: .; CDR3 protein: CASSSLSPPPLVTQYF; CDR3 DNA: TGTGCCAGCAGCTCACTTAGTCCCCCGCCGTTGGTTACGCAGTATTTT
V gene: TRBV9; J gene: TRBJ1-2; D gene: .; clone size: .; CDR3 protein: CASSVVPIFVEDYGYTF; CDR3 DNA: TGTGCCAGCAGCGTAGTCCCAATTTTTGTGGAGGACTATGGCTACACCTTC
V gene: TRBV7-2; J gene: TRBJ2-2; D gene: .; clone size: .; CDR3 protein: CASNTGNTGELFF; CDR3 DNA: TGTGCCAGCAACACAGGGAACACCGGGGAGCTGTTTTTT
V gene: TRBV3-1/TRBV3-2; J gene: TRBJ1-3; D gene: .; clone size: .; CDR3 protein: CASSPPGSGNTIYF; CDR3 DNA: TGTGCCAGCAGCCCCCCCGGCTCTGGAAACACCATATATTTT
V gene: TRBV2; J gene: TRBJ1-6; D gene: .; clone size: .; CDR3 protein: CASENPGTRNSPLHF; CDR3 DNA: TGTGCCAGCGAAAACCCGGGGACAAGGAATTCACCCCTCCACTTT
V gene: TRBV7-4; J gene: TRBJ2-7; D gene: TRBD1; clone size: .; CDR3 protein: CASSRDRTDYEQYF; CDR3 DNA: TGTGCCAGCAGCCGGGACAGGACCGACTACGAGCAGTACTTC
V gene: TRBV29-1; J gene: TRBJ2-1; D gene: .; clone size: .; CDR3 protein: CSVEDRAGDEQFF; CDR3 DNA: TGCAGCGTTGAAGATCGGGCAGGGGATGAGCAGTTCTTC
V gene: TRBV29-1; J gene: TRBJ1-1; D gene: .; clone size: .; CDR3 protein: CSVRRGSTEAFF; CDR3 DNA: TGCAGCGTGCGGAGGGGAAGCACTGAAGCTTTCTTT
V gene: TRBV28; J gene: TRBJ2-1; D gene: .; clone size: .; CDR3 protein: CASRTLDSSYNEQFF; CDR3 DNA: TGTGCCAGCAGGACTTTGGACAGCTCCTACAATGAGCAGTTCTTC
V gene: TRBV30; J gene: TRBJ1-1; D gene: .; clone size: .; CDR3 protein: CAWNRQPNTEAFF; CDR3 DNA: TGTGCCTGGAACCGACAGCCGAACACTGAAGCTTTCTTT
V gene: TRBV27; J gene: TRBJ2-5; D gene: .; clone size: .; CDR3 protein: CASSPYPQGLKTQYF; CDR3 DNA: TGTGCCAGCAGTCCGTACCCGCAGGGATTGAAGACCCAGTACTTC
V gene: TRBV7-9; J gene: TRBJ1-2; D gene: .; clone size: few; CDR3 protein: CASSLGDANYGYTF; CDR3 DNA: TGTGCCAGCAGCTTAGGCGATGCAAACTATGGCTACACCTTC
V gene: TRBV11-2; J gene: TRBJ1-2; D gene: .; clone size: .; CDR3 protein: CASSLYVLTLGDYGYTF; CDR3 DNA: TGTGCCAGCAGCTTATATGTTCTAACATTAGGGGACTATGGCTACACCTTC
V gene: TRBV4-3; J gene: TRBJ2-7; D gene: TRBD2; clone size: .; CDR3 protein: CASSQGLASEQYF; CDR3 DNA: TGCGCCAGCAGCCAGGGACTAGCTTCCGAGCAGTACTTC
V gene: TRBV3-1/TRBV3-2; J gene: TRBJ2-1; D gene: TRBD1; clone size: .; CDR3 protein: CASSQVNRGRRNYNEQFF; CDR3 DNA: TGTGCCAGCAGCCAAGTAAACAGGGGGAGACGGAACTACAATGAGCAGTTCTTC
V gene: TRBV4-2; J gene: TRBJ1-4; D gene: .; clone size: .; CDR3 protein: CASSHRDTEREKLFF; CDR3 DNA: TGTGCCAGCAGTCACCGGGACACCGAAAGGGAAAAACTGTTTTTT
V gene: TRBV19; J gene: TRBJ2-3; D gene: TRBD2; clone size: .; CDR3 protein: CASSKKGLAEDTQYF; CDR3 DNA: TGTGCCAGTAGTAAAAAGGGACTAGCGGAAGATACGCAGTATTTT